These 29 T cell receptor beta chains share one sample of origin, sequenced in a study of regulatory T cells in long-lasting Graves disease. To make TCR beta libraries, researchers used iRepertoire HTBI primers and Arm-PCR of CDR3 regions. TCRdb redid the calling of the multiplex PCR reads with MiXCR, one entry per CDR3 protein. The table has a few hundred thousand distinct CDR3 sequences, around 16% seen once. Time point: newly diagnosed GD, antithyroid drugs for less than 3 months. Extracted RNA from PBMCs served as the source of the TCR library. Sequencing used peripheral blood mononuclear cells (PBMCs), obtained at new diagnosis, from a patient treated with antithyroid drugs. The receptors originated from a female donor with Graves disease.

This clonotype was counted many times. The gene calls are TRBV24-1 and TRBJ2-1, with 11 positions matching TRBD2. Unmatched junction bases numbered 5, after V lost 4 bases and J lost 4 bases. CDR1 KGHDR and CDR2 SFDVKD come from the germline V gene. The CDR3 sequence is 16 residues long. The chain's CDR3 is CATSDRTSGSYNEQFF. The CDR3 bases are TGTGCCACCAGTGACCGTACTAGCGGGAGTTACAATGAGCAGTTCTTC.

Many counts were recorded for this clonotype. The chain has TRBV19 and TRBJ2-1; D possibly corresponds to TRBD2 (5 bases). Trimming shortened V by 6 bases and J by 2 bases, and 11 bases separated the two germline ends. The germline V gene encodes CDR1 LNHDA and CDR2 SQIVND (reference sequence). The CDR3 has 14 amino acids. The CDR3 nucleotides read TGTGCCAGTAGAGTAGCGTCCGCCTACAATGAGCAGTTCTTC. This codes for CASRVASAYNEQFF.

The V gene is TRBV11-2, the J gene TRBJ1-1; D gene unclear. Trimming stripped 5 bases from V and 5 bases from J, with 6 bases between. The CDR3 is 11 amino acids. Germline V gives CDR1 SGHAT, CDR2 FQNNGV. The CDR3 is CASSHQTEAFF. The DNA of the CDR3 is TGTGCCAGCAGCCACCAAACTGAAGCTTTCTTT. Filled out from reference TRBV11-2 and TRBJ1-1, the complete variable domain reads EAGVAQSPRYKIIEKRQSVAFWCNPISGHATLYWYQQILGQGPKLLIQFQNNGVVDDSQLPKDRFSAERLKGVDSTLKIQPAKLEDSAVYLCASSHQTEAFFGQGTRLTVV.

This clonotype was seen many times. The chain uses TRBV5-6 and TRBJ1-2; D ambiguous. V was pared by 3 bases and J by 1 base, with 7 bases between. Germline V gene lookup returns CDR1 SGHDT and CDR2 YYEEEE. The CDR3 is 13 amino acids. The CDR3 loop is CASSSGFNYGYTF. DNA for the CDR3: TGTGCCAGCAGCTCGGGATTTAACTATGGCTACACCTTC.

The CDR3 bases are TGTGCCAGCAGCGGGACGGGACTCCAGGGCACAGATACGCAGTATTTT. Residues: CASSGTGLQGTDTQYF. V is TRBV7-9 and J is TRBJ2-3; a possible D gene is TRBD2 (6 bases). V was clipped by 5 bases and J by 1 base, with 16 bases between them. This CDR3 region has 16 residues. Germline lookup yields CDR1 SEHNR and CDR2 FQNEAQ (reference sequence).

V and J are TRBV6-2 or TRBV6-3 and TRBJ2-5; 11 positions match TRBD1. CDR3 length: 15 amino acids. CDR1 is MNHEY, CDR2 SVGEGT, per germline. V lost 6 bases to trimming and J lost 9 bases; unmatched junction nucleotides: 12. The CDR3: CASSRGQGASEPQYF. The CDR3, as DNA: TGTGCCAGCAGCCGCGGACAGGGGGCATCGGAGCCCCAGTACTTC.

The chain couples TRBV29-1 to TRBJ2-1; 11 nucleotides match TRBD2. J lost 6 bases, V lost 8 bases, and 12 bases had no gene match. The CDR3 has 15 amino acids. Germline V gene data show CDR1 as SQVTM and CDR2 as ANQGSEA. The CDR3 DNA sequence: TGCAGCCCCGGGGTAGCGGGAGGGAACCCCAATGAGCAGTTCTTC. The encoded protein is CSPGVAGGNPNEQFF.

A remark on this clonotype: A read error is possible here, since a much larger clone lies one base away. This rearrangement joins TRBV11-3 to TRBJ2-1; TRBD1 matches at 8 bases. Germline V gene sequence: CDR1 SGHNT, CDR2 YENEEA. The CDR3 spans 15 residues. The CDR3 DNA is TGTCCCAGCAGCTTGAACAGGGGGTCCTACAATGAGCAGTTCTTC. It is translated as CPSSLNRGSYNEQFF.

This clonotype was seen many times. This chain links TRBV29-1 with TRBJ2-3; 7 positions agree with TRBD2. Trimming cost V 0 bases and J 6 bases; bases outside gene matches: 6. This CDR3 contains 14 residues. Germline V gives CDR1 SQVTM, CDR2 ANQGSEA. CDR3 protein: CSVEESAGVDTQYF. The CDR3 DNA follows: TGCAGCGTTGAAGAGAGTGCGGGGGTCGATACGCAGTATTTT.

The table lists this clonotype with many counts. The chain employs TRBV7-6 and TRBJ2-1; TRBD2 matches 8 bases. CDR1 is SGHVS, CDR2 FNYEAQ, per germline. CDR3 size: 15 residues. Germline trimming cut 1 base from V and 6 bases from J; bases unmatched to any gene: 5. Here the CDR3 reads CASSLDFGGGNEQFF. Written as DNA, the CDR3 is TGTGCCAGCAGCTTAGACTTCGGGGGGGGCAATGAGCAGTTCTTC. Variable domain in full (rest from reference TRBV7-6 and TRBJ2-1): GAGVSQSPRYKVTKRGQDVALRCDPISGHVSLYWYRQALGQGPEFLTYFNYEAQQDKSGLPNDRFSAERPEGSISTLTIQRTEQRDSAMYRCASSLDFGGGNEQFFGPGTRLTVL.

This clonotype came up many times. V gene TRBV10-3 combines with J gene TRBJ2-1, with 8 nucleotides matching TRBD2. This CDR3 is 15 amino acids long. Unmatched junction bases numbered 4, after V lost 6 bases and J lost 0 bases. Germline CDR1 reads ENHRY; CDR2 reads SYGVKD. The CDR3 DNA reads as TGTGCCATCAGGGAGCGGGGGAGCTCCTACAATGAGCAGTTCTTC. Its protein is CAIRERGSSYNEQFF.

This clonotype was observed at least ten times. The rearrangement uses TRBV12-3 or TRBV12-4 and TRBJ2-5, with D tentatively TRBD1 (5 bases). The CDR3 covers 14 residues. Trimming shortened V by 5 bases and J by 1 base, and 11 bases separated the two germline ends. CDR3 bases: TGTGCCAGCAGTCGTGGACAAGTCCAAGAGACCCAGTACTTC. This sequence encodes CASSRGQVQETQYF.

J is TRBJ1-1 and V is TRBV6-1; TRBD1 is a possible D gene (5 bases). V was trimmed by 6 bases and J by 1 base, leaving 9 bases between them. This CDR3 has 13 residues. CDR1 is MNHNS and CDR2 is SASEGT in the germline V gene. The chain's CDR3 is CASRDKENTEAFF. Written as DNA, the CDR3 is TGTGCCAGCAGGGACAAGGAGAACACTGAAGCTTTCTTT.

This clonotype occurred many times. The genes are TRBV16 and TRBJ2-1, with TRBD1 matching over 10 bases. Trimming took 5 bases from V and 12 from J; bases not matched to a gene: 19. The CDR3 is made up of 17 amino acids. Germline V gene data show CDR1 as KGHSY and CDR2 as FQNENV. This CDR3 is CASSKKRGDRGSFWQFF. In nucleotides, the CDR3 is TGTGCCAGCAGCAAAAAGAGAGGGGACAGGGGATCCTTTTGGCAGTTCTTC.

This clonotype has only a few counts. The chain recombines TRBV5-4 with TRBJ2-3, with 9 positions matching TRBD2. CDR1 SGHNT and CDR2 YYREEE come from the germline V gene (reference sequence). The CDR3 totals 16 residues. V lost 2 bases to trimming and J lost 2 bases; unmatched junction nucleotides: 6. In DNA, the CDR3 is TGTGCCAGCAGCTTAGGAGCGGGAGGCCTCACAGATACGCAGTATTTT. It yields the protein CASSLGAGGLTDTQYF.

The sample holds many counts of this clonotype. The chain recombines TRBV28 with TRBJ2-5; 7 bases agree with TRBD1. Germline values: CDR1 MDHEN, CDR2 SYDVKM. The V and J ends lost 2 bases and 3 bases, in that order; junction bases with no gene match: 9. There are 16 residues in the CDR3. The CDR3 DNA follows: TGTGCCAGCAGTTTAGACAGGGTGTCAACCGAAGAGACCCAGTACTTC. This translates into CASSLDRVSTEETQYF.

Ten or more counts support this clonotype. Written as DNA, the CDR3 is TGTGCCAGTAGTATAGGTCTATCGAACCTTCAGCAGTTCTTC. Its protein is CASSIGLSNLQQFF. This chain uses TRBV19 with TRBJ2-1; D gene uncertain. The germline gives CDR1 LNHDA, CDR2 SQIVND (reference sequence). Trimming shortened V by 1 base and J by 11 bases, and 15 bases separated the two germline ends. The length of the CDR3 is 14 residues.

This clonotype was picked up a small number of times. The gene calls are TRBV6-1 and TRBJ2-7; D gene unclear. CDR1 and CDR2 (germline): MNHNS, SASEGT. The CDR3 has 12 amino acids. V lost 1 base and J lost 0, with 1 base in between. The CDR3 DNA reads as TGTGCCAGCAGTGAAGTCTCCTACGAGCAGTACTTC. Amino acids: CASSEVSYEQYF.

The chain employs TRBV12-3 or TRBV12-4 and TRBJ2-7; TRBD2 matches 16 bases. The CDR3 is 19 amino acids. V lost 7 bases, J lost 4 bases, and 16 bases stayed unmatched. CDR3 residues: CASTESTGTSGRAGYEQYF. DNA for the CDR3: TGTGCCAGCACCGAAAGCACAGGGACTAGCGGGAGGGCCGGGTACGAGCAGTACTTC.

The chain uses TRBV19 and TRBJ1-1, with D tentatively TRBD1 (6 bases). Germline values: CDR1 LNHDA, CDR2 SQIVND (reference sequence). The CDR3 runs to 19 residues. V was cut by 2 bases and J by 1 base, with 23 bases left in between. The CDR3 loop is CASSILHGTNKRRNTEAFF. CDR3 bases: TGTGCCAGTAGTATACTCCACGGGACAAACAAACGACGGAACACTGAAGCTTTCTTT. Full variable domain (remainder filled in from reference TRBV19 and TRBJ1-1): DGGITQSPKYLFRKEGQNVTLSCEQNLNHDAMYWYRQDPGQGLRLIYYSQIVNDFQKGDIAEGYSVSREKKESFPLTVTSAQKNPTAFYLCASSILHGTNKRRNTEAFFGQGTRLTVV.

This clonotype has ten or more counts. The chain couples TRBV3-1 to TRBJ1-5, with 8 bases matching TRBD1. The CDR3 consists of 16 residues. Germline V gene data show CDR1 as LGHDT and CDR2 as YNNKEL (reference sequence). V was clipped by 1 base and J by 2 bases; unmatched bases: 4. CDR3: CASSQGTGWGNQPQHF. CDR3 DNA sequence: TGTGCCAGCAGCCAAGGGACAGGGTGGGGCAATCAGCCCCAGCATTTT.

This clonotype has ten or more counts. The chain carries TRBV7-2 and TRBJ1-5; D uncertain. CDR1 and CDR2 (germline): SGHTA, FQGNSA. The CDR3 runs 13 residues. Trimming took 0 bases from V and 4 from J, leaving 4 bases between them. DNA for the CDR3: TGTGCCAGCAGCTTAGCCCTAAATCAGCCCCAGCATTTT. This codes for CASSLALNQPQHF.

In its sample, this clonotype was seen many times. The chain recombines TRBV3-1 with TRBJ2-2, with 7 positions matching TRBD2. The CDR3 runs 16 residues. Germline assignment: CDR1 LGHDT and CDR2 YNNKEL (reference sequence). The ends lost 1 base at V and 9 bases at J; junction bases unmatched: 11. In DNA form, the CDR3 reads TGTGCCAGCAGCCAAGTGGAGCGGACTAGGCTCTGGGAGCTGTTTTTT. It specifies CASSQVERTRLWELFF.

The sample holds many counts of this clonotype. The rearrangement uses TRBV6-1 and TRBJ1-1; perhaps TRBD1 as D (6 bases). Trimming stripped 7 bases from V and 1 base from J, with 13 bases between. Germline assignment: CDR1 MNHNS and CDR2 SASEGT. This CDR3 has 14 residues. As DNA, the CDR3 is TGTGCCAGCACCGGAGGACAGCAGAACACTGAAGCTTTCTTT. Translated, it gives CASTGGQQNTEAFF.

This clonotype was seen many times. This rearrangement joins TRBV19 to TRBJ2-3, with D perhaps assigned TRBD1 or TRBD2 (5 bases each). The CDR3 length is 15 residues. CDR1 is LNHDA, CDR2 SQIVND, per germline (reference sequence). V was shortened by 5 bases and J by 3 bases, with 15 bases between the two germline ends. The CDR3 loop reads CASSGIGTETDTQYF. The DNA for the CDR3 is TGTGCCAGTAGTGGAATCGGGACCGAAACAGATACGCAGTATTTT.

This clonotype showed up many times. The V and J genes are TRBV20-1 and TRBJ2-7, with 9 bases fitting TRBD1. The CDR3 has 14 amino acids. CDR1 and CDR2 (germline): DFQATT, SNEGSKA (reference sequence). V gave up 3 bases and J gave up 5 bases; unmatched junction bases: 8. The CDR3 nucleotides are TGCAGTGCTAGGACACAGGGGGCGTATGACGAGCAGTACTTC. Encoded protein: CSARTQGAYDEQYF.

This clonotype was seen many times. J is TRBJ2-1 and V is TRBV10-3; TRBD1 matches 8 bases. CDR3 length: 14 residues. J was trimmed by 2 bases and V by 7 bases; bases with no gene match: 4. Germline CDR1 ENHRY, CDR2 SYGVKD. The CDR3 bases are TGTGCCATCACGGACAGGGACCCCTACAATGAGCAGTTCTTC. Protein sequence: CAITDRDPYNEQFF.

Comment on this clonotype: A much larger clone is a single base away; this may be a read error. The chain carries TRBV3-1 and TRBJ2-5, with TRBD1 matching 8 bases. Trimming removed 3 bases from V and 5 bases from J; junction bases left unmatched: 11. The CDR3 totals 16 residues. The germline V gene has CDR1 LGHDT and CDR2 YNNKEL (reference sequence). CDR3 amino acids: CASSHDPGGVGETQYF. CDR3 in DNA: TGTGCCAGCAGCCATGATCCAGGGGGCGTCGGCGAGACCCAGTACTTC.

This clonotype was picked up many times. The chain uses TRBV5-1 and TRBJ2-3, with 8 bases that match TRBD2. Germline lookup yields CDR1 SGHRS and CDR2 YFSETQ. The CDR3 is made up of 13 amino acids. V lost 8 bases to trimming and J lost 1 base; unmatched junction nucleotides: 3. CDR3 in amino acids: CASSTSGTDTQYF. CDR3 DNA sequence: TGCGCCAGTTCGACTAGCGGCACAGATACGCAGTATTTT. Together with reference TRBV5-1 and TRBJ2-3, the CDR3 gives the full variable domain: KAGVTQTPRYLIKTRGQQVTLSCSPISGHRSVSWYQQTPGQGLQFLFEYFSETQRNKGNFPGRFSGRQFSNSRSEMNVSTLELGDSALYLCASSTSGTDTQYFGPGTRLTVL.